Included here is one TCR beta chain sequence, with context. Its antigen is currently unknown. The sample comes from a study of shared clonotypes between healthy human individuals. Sequenced by immunoSEQ multiplex PCR; TCRdb stores in-frame clones only, minus some. This table holds 150,000 to 200,000 clones, around 93% found once. The germline V and J ends were trimmed by 5 bases and 0 bases, with 11 bases remaining between them. The germline gives CDR1 SGHTA, CDR2 FQGTGA. CDR3 length: 15 residues. Broader study findings: Generally, estimated richness proved larger in naive subsets than it did in memory subsets. When compared with the clonotypes that were shared by all four sorted-subset donors, the non-shared clonotypes turned out to have lower generation probabilities. Though the depth was large, rarefaction showed that sorted-subset sequencing was incomplete.

The sequence was obtained from a woman younger than 45 in good health. The rearrangement links TRBV7-3 to TRBJ2-1; D remains ambiguous. Sequenced sample: naive CD4+ T cells sorted from blood. Indicated subset: CD45RA+ positively selected. DNA of the CDR3: TGTGCCAGCAGCCCGCGGAGCGACTCCTACAATGAGCAGTTCTTC. Amino acid sequence: CASSPRSDSYNEQFF.